This TCR beta chain was sequenced for a study of blood T cell repertoires in COVID-19. Study details: Specimens from acute and convalescent COVID-19 originated in the United States, Italy and Spain. Sources were T cells, B-cell-depleted T cells, or PBMCs; the material itself was cDNA or gDNA.

Original handling: Nucleated cell counts were estimated from reference gene primer amplification. Profiling relied on immunoSEQ multiplex PCR, and the TCRdb table lists in-frame clones only, not all of them. V and J calls and clone size are copied from that table; D and trimming were computed from the DNA. The sample comprises tens of thousands of clones, approximately 90% of which are singletons, and about a tenth rests with the top ten. CDR3 length: 16 amino acids. Germline-derived CDR1 and CDR2 are MDHEN and SYDVKM. Trimming took 6 bases from V and 8 from J; bases not matched to a gene: 11. Sample: peripheral blood. This TCR derives from a human donor with acute or convalescent COVID-19. The donor label of this sample is uncertain. The chain recombines TRBV28 with TRBJ1-6; TRBD1 aligns across 9 bases. The CDR3 loop is CASRVPGQGLDSPLHF. The CDR3 nucleotides are TGTGCCAGCAGGGTCCCGGGACAGGGACTAGATTCACCCCTCCACTTT.